This entry lists 2 T cell receptor beta chains sequenced from one sample in a study of vaccination and CD4 T cells after COVID-19. Sample treatment: roughly nine-day PBMC culture with coronavirus spike peptide pools or control peptides (ViraFEST assay). Cultured CD4+ T cell DNA was sequenced using the Oncomine TCR Beta short-read assay. Via MiXCR, TCRdb re-called the PCR reads, giving one row per CDR3 protein. The top ten clones hold approximately 40% of a sample with several thousand distinct CDR3 sequences, around 51% of them seen once. The antigens for these receptors are not known. The specimen was CD4+ T cells from blood, cultured in vitro. Receptor source: a human donor who had recovered from COVID-19.

A few counts support this clonotype. The chain recombines TRBV28 with TRBJ2-1; D is unresolved. Per germline, CDR1 MDHEN and CDR2 SYDVKM. Trimming shortened V by 2 bases and J by 8 bases, and 10 bases separated the two germline ends. The CDR3 sequence is 13 residues long. The CDR3 sequence is CASSLARIHEQFF. The CDR3 nucleotides are TGTGCCAGCAGTTTAGCCCGGATTCATGAGCAGTTCTTC.

This clonotype was counted only a few times. This CDR3 is CSARDPRGGISNQPQHF. CDR3 DNA: TGCAGTGCTAGAGATCCCCGAGGGGGGATTAGCAATCAGCCCCAGCATTTT. The rearrangement joins TRBV20-1 to TRBJ1-5; D possibly corresponds to TRBD1 (6 bases). This CDR3 spans 17 amino acids. With 0 bases removed from V and 0 bases from J, the gap between germline ends came to 15 bases. Germline CDR1 is DFQATT and CDR2 is SNEGSKA (reference sequence).